This TCR beta chain derives from a study of neoadjuvant nivolumab and ipilimumab in lung cancer. Study-level points and caveats: From pretherapy to surgery, tumor richness and clonality rose with dual therapy. Resected tumors had greater TCR richness and clonality than uninvolved lung.

The assay was immunoSEQ multiplex PCR, and TCRdb's table has in-frame clones only and misses some. The repertoire consists of around 7,500 clones, with 75% to 90% occurring once and the leading ten covering 2% to 2.5%. This CDR3 comprises 15 residues. CDR1 is WNHNN, CDR2 SYGVQD, per germline (reference sequence). V dropped 10 bases and J dropped 4 bases, with 20 bases sitting between them. This clone was seen a few times. As yet, its antigen is unknown. The sequenced sample was tumor tissue, obtained after neoadjuvant nivolumab, alone or with ipilimumab, at or shortly before surgery. The rearrangement links TRBV10-1 to TRBJ2-1; D remains ambiguous. This receptor was obtained from an adult with non-small cell lung cancer. Some clones in this sample may be carry-over from other donors' samples. CDR3 protein: CATRSWHGIYNEQFF. DNA for the CDR3: TGCGCCACCCGAAGTTGGCATGGAATATACAATGAGCAGTTCTTC.